The present entry profiles one T cell receptor beta chain with its context. These data are taken from a study of T-cell memory formation after mild COVID-19. The CDR3 has 20 amino acids. TCRdb processed the 5' RACE reads anew with MiXCR; each CDR3 protein has one entry. This sample has around 190,000 distinct CDR3 sequences, with 18% found just once. This chain joins TRBV3-2 and TRBJ2-4; TRBD2, the D gene given by the table, was not confirmed from the DNA. TRBV3-2 has pseudogene status. The material sequenced was PBMCs or a T cell subset sorted from them (not recorded which). The TCR was taken from a man between 18 and 35 years old who had mild COVID-19 (a few samples of this study predate the infection). Cell type and time point are not known. CDR3 loop: CASSQEWCLAGGSAKNIQYF. CDR3 bases: TGTGCCAGCAGCCAAGAGTGGTGTCTAGCGGGGGGTTCAGCCAAAAACATTCAGTACTTC.